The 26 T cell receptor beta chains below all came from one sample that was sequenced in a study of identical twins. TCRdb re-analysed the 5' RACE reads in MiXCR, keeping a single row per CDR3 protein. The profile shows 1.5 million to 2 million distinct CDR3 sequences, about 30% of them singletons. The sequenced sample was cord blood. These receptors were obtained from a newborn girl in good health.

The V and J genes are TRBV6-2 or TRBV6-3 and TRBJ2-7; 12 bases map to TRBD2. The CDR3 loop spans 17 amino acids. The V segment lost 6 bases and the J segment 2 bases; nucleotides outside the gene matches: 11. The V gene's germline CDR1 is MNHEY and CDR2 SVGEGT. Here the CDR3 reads CASSRRRLAGDAYEQYF. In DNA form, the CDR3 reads TGTGCCAGCAGCCGCAGACGACTAGCGGGGGACGCCTACGAGCAGTACTTC.

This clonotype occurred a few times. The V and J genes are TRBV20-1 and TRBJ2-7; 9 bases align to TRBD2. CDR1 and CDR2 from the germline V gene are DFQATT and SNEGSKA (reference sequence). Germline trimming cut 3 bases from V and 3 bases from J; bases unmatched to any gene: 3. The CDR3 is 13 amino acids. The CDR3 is CSASASGNYEQYF. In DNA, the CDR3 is TGCAGTGCTAGTGCTAGCGGGAACTACGAGCAGTACTTC.

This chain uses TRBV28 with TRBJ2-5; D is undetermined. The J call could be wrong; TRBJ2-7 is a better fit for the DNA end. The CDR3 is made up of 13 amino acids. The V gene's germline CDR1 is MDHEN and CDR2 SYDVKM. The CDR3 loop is CASLVGTLGEQYF. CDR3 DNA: TGTGCCAGTTTAGTGGGTACCCTCGGCGAGCAGTACTTC.

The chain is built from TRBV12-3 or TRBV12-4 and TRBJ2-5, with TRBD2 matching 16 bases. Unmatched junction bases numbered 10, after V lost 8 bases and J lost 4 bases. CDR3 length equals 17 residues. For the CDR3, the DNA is TGTGCCAGCTCACCCCAGGGACTAGCGGGGGGGTTAGAGACCCAGTACTTC. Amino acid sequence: CASSPQGLAGGLETQYF.

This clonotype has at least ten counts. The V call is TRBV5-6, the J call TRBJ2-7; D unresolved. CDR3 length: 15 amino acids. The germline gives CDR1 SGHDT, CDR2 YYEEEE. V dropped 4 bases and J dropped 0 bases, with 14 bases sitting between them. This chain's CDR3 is CASSAGPASSYEQYF. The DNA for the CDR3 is TGTGCCAGCAGCGCCGGTCCGGCGAGCTCCTACGAGCAGTACTTC.

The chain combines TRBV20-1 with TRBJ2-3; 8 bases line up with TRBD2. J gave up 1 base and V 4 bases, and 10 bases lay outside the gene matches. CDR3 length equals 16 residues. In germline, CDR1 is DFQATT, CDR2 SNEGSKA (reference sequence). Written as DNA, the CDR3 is TGCAGTGCTATTCGAGCGGGAGTACGGGGCACAGATACGCAGTATTTT. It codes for CSAIRAGVRGTDTQYF.

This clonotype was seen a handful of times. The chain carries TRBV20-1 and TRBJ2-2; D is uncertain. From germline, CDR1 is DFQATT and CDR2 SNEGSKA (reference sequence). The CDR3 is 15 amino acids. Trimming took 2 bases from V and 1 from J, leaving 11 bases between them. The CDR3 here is CSARPIPGNTGELFF. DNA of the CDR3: TGCAGTGCTAGACCCATTCCCGGGAACACCGGGGAGCTGTTTTTT.

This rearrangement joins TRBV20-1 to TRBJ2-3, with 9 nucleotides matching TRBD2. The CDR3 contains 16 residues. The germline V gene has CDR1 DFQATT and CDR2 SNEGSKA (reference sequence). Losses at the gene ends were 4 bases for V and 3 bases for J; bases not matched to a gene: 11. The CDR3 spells CSAKDRLAGLTDTQYF. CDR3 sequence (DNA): TGCAGTGCTAAAGATAGGCTAGCGGGATTGACAGATACGCAGTATTTT.

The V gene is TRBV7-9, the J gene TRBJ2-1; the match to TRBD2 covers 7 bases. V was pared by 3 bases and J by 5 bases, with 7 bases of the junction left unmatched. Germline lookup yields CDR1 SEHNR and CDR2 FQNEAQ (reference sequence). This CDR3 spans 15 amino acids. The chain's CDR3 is CASSFPGRAHNEQFF. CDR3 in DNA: TGTGCCAGCAGCTTCCCGGGGAGGGCCCACAATGAGCAGTTCTTC.

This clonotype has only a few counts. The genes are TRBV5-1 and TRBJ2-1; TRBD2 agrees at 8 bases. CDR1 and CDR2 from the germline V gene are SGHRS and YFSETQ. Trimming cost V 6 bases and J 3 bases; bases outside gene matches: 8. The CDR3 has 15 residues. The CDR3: CASTIAGQNYNEQFF. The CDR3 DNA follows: TGCGCCAGCACCATAGCGGGGCAGAACTACAATGAGCAGTTCTTC.

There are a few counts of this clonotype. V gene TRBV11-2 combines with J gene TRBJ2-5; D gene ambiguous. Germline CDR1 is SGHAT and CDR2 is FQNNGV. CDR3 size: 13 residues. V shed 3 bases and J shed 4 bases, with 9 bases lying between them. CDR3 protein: CASSFANLETQYF. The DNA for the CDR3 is TGTGCCAGCAGCTTTGCGAACCTAGAGACCCAGTACTTC.

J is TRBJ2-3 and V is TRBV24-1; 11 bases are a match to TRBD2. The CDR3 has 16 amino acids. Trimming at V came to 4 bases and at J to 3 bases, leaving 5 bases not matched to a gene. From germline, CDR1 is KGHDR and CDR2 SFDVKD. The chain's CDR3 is CATSEASGRRTDTQYF. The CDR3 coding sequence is TGTGCCACCAGTGAGGCTAGCGGGAGGAGAACAGATACGCAGTATTTT.

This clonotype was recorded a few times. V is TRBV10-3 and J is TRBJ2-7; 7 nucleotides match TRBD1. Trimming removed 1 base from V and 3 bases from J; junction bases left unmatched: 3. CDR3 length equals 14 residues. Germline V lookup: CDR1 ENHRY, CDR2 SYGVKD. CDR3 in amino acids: CAISEFNRGYEQYF. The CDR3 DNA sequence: TGTGCCATCAGTGAGTTCAACAGGGGCTACGAGCAGTACTTC.

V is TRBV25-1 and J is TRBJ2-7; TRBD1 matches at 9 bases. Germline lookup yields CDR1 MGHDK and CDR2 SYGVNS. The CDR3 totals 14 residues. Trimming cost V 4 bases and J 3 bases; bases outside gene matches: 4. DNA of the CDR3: TGTGCCAGCAGTGGGGACAGGGCCCACTACGAGCAGTACTTC. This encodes CASSGDRAHYEQYF.

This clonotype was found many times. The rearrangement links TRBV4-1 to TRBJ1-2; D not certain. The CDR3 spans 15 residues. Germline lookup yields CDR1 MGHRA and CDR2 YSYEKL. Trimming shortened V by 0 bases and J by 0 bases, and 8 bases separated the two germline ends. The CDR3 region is CASSQDSVPNYGYTF. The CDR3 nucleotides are TGCGCCAGCAGCCAAGACAGCGTCCCTAACTATGGCTACACCTTC.

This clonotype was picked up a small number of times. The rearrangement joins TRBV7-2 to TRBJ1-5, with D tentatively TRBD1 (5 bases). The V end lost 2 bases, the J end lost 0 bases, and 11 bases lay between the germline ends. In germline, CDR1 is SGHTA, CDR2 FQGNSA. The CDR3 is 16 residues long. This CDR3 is CASSLSGHLSNQPQHF. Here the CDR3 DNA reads TGTGCCAGCAGCTTATCGGGGCATCTTAGCAATCAGCCCCAGCATTTT.

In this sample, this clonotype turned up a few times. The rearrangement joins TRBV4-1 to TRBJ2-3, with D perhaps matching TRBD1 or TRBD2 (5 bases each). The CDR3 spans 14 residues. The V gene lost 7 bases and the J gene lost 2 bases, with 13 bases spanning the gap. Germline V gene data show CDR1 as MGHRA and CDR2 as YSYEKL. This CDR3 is CASIGTRVTDTQYF. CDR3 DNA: TGCGCCAGCATCGGGACCCGAGTCACAGATACGCAGTATTTT.

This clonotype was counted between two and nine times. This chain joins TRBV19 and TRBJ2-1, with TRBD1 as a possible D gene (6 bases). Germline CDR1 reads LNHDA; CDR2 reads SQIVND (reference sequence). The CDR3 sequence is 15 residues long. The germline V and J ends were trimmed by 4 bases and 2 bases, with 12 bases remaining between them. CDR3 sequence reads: CASSKQGPAYNEQFF. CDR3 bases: TGTGCCAGTAGTAAACAGGGTCCGGCCTACAATGAGCAGTTCTTC.

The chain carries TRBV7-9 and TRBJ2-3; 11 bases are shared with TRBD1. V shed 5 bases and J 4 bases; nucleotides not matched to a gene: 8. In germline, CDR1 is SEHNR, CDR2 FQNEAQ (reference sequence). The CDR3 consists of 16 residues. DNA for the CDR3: TGTGCCAGCAGCCCGGGACAGGGGGAATGGGCAGATACGCAGTATTTT. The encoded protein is CASSPGQGEWADTQYF.

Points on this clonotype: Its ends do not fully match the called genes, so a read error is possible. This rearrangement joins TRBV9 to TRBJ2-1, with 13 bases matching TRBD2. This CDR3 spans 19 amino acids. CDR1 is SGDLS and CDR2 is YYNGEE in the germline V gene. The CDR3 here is CASSPRTSGGFSSYNEQLF. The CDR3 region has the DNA TGTGCCAGCAGCCCCAGGACTAGCGGGGGTTTCAGCTCCTACAATGAGCAGTTGTTC.

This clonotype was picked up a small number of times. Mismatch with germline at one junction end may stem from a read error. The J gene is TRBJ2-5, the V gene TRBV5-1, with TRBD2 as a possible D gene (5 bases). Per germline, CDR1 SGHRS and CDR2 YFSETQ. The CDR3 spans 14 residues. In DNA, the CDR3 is TGTGCCAGCAGCTTGTGGGGAGAGTCGGAGACCCAGTACTTC. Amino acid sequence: CASSLWGESETQYF.

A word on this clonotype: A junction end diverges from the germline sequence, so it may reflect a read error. CDR3 bases: TGCGGCAGCAGCTTTCTCGGGGAAGCTTTCTTT. This gives the protein CGSSFLGEAFF. The J gene is TRBJ1-1, the V gene TRBV5-1; D unclear. The CDR3 spans 11 residues. Germline assignment: CDR1 SGHRS and CDR2 YFSETQ.

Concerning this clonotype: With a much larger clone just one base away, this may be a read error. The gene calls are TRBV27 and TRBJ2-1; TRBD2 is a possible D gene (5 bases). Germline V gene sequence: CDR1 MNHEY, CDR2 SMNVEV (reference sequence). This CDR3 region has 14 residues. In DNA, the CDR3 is TGTGCCAGCAGTTTCCCTAGCTCCTACAATGAGCGGTTCTTC. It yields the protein CASSFPSSYNERFF.

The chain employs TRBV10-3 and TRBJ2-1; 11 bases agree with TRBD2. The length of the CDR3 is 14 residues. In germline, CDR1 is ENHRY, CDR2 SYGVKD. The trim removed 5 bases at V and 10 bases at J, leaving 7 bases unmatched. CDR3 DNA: TGTGCCATCAGTCCGGGACTAGCGGTGCGGGAGCAGTTCTTC. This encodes CAISPGLAVREQFF.

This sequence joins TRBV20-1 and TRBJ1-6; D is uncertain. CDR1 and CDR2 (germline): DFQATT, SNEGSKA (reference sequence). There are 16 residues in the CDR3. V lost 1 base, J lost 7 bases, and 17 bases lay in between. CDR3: CSARVHRSGGNSPLHF. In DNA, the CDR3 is TGCAGTGCTAGAGTCCATAGAAGTGGAGGGAATTCACCCCTCCACTTT.

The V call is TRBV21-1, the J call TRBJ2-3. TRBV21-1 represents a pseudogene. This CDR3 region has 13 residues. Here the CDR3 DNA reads TGTGCCAGCAGCAACAGGATCCGGGATACGCAGTATTTT. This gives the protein CASSNRIRDTQYF.